This TCR beta chain was sequenced in a study of T cells in localized non-small cell lung cancer. Clones were read by immunoSEQ multiplex PCR, and TCRdb kept only the in-frame ones, dropping some. The sample carries almost 20,000 clones, about 89% recorded once. The study, taken as a whole, reports: Multi-region tumor sequencing was not done, so intratumor heterogeneity could not be excluded.

Remarks on this clone: Its antigen is undetermined.

This CDR3 region has 14 residues. Germline CDR1 SGHNT, CDR2 YYREEE (reference sequence). V lost 5 bases and J 2 bases, leaving 10 bases between the germline ends. The TCR sequence derives from a man between 40 and 70 years old with stage I lung adenocarcinoma. This chain connects TRBV5-4 to TRBJ2-2; D gene ambiguous. Specimen: peripheral blood, collected before any cancer treatment. The CDR3 DNA is TGTGCCAGCAGATCGACCCTAAACACCGGGGAGCTGTTTTTT. As protein: CASRSTLNTGELFF.